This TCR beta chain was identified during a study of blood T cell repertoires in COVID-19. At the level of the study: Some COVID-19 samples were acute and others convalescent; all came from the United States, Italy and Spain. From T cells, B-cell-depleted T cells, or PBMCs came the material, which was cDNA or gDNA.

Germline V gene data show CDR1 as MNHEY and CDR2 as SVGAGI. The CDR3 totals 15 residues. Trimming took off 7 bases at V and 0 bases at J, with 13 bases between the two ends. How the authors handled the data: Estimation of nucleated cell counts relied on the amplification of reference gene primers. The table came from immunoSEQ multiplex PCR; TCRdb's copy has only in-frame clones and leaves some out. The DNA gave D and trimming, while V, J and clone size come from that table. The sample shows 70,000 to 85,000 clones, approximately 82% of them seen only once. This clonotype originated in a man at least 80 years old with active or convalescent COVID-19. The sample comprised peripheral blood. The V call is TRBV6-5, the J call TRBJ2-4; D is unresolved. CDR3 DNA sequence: TGTGCCAGCACCCTACTTGCTCAAGCCAAAAACATTCAGTACTTC. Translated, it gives CASTLLAQAKNIQYF.